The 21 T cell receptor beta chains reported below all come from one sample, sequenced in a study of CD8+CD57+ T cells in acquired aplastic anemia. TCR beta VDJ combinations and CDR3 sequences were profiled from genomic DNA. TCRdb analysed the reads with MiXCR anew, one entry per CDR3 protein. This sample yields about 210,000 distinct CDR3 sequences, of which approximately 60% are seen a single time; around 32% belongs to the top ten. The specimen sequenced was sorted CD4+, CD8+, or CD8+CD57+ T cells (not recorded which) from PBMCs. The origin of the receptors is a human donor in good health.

CDR3 in amino acids: CASSLGQHTGELFF. CDR3 nucleotides: TGTGCCAGCAGCTTGGGACAGCACACCGGGGAGCTGTTTTTT. The rearrangement uses TRBV7-6 and TRBJ2-2, with 7 bases aligning to TRBD1. V was clipped by 3 bases and J by 3 bases; unmatched bases: 1. The CDR3 covers 14 residues. Germline CDR1 and CDR2: SGHVS and FNYEAQ.

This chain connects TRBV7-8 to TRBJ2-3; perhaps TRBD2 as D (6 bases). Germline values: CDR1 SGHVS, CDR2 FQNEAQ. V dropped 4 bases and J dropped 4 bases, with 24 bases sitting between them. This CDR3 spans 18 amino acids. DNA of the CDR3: TGTGCCAGCAGCTCCCTAGGAGGGCGCGCAGGGCTTTCAGATACGCAGTATTTT. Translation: CASSSLGGRAGLSDTQYF. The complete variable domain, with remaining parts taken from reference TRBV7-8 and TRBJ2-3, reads GAGVSQSPRYKVAKRGQDVALRCDPISGHVSLFWYQQALGQGPEFLTYFQNEAQLDKSGLPSDRFFAERPEGSVSTLKIQRTQQEDSAVYLCASSSLGGRAGLSDTQYFGPGTRLTVL.

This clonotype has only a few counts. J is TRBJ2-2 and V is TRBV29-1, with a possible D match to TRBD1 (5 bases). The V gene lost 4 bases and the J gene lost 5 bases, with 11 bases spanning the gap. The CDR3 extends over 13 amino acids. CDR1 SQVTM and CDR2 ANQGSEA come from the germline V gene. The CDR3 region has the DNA TGCAGCGTTGCCCAGGGCTTGACCGGGGAGCTGTTTTTT. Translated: CSVAQGLTGELFF.

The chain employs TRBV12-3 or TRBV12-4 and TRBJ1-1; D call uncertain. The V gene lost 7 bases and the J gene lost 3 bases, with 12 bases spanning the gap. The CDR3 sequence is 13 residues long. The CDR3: CASNEGPDTEAFF. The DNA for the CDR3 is TGTGCCAGCAACGAAGGGCCTGACACTGAAGCTTTCTTT.

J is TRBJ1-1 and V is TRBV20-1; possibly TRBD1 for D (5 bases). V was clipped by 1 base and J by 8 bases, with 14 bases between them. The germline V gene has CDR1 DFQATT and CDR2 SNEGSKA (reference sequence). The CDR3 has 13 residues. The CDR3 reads CSARGGGGTEAFF. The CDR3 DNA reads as TGCAGTGCTAGAGGGGGAGGAGGGACCGAAGCTTTCTTT.

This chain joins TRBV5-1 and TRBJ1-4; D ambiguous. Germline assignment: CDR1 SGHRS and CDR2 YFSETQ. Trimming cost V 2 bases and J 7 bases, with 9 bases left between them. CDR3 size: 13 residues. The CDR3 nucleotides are TGCGCCAGCAGCTTTCAAGGCAGTGAAAAACTGTTTTTT. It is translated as CASSFQGSEKLFF. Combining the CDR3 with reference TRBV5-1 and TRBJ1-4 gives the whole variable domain KAGVTQTPRYLIKTRGQQVTLSCSPISGHRSVSWYQQTPGQGLQFLFEYFSETQRNKGNFPGRFSGRQFSNSRSEMNVSTLELGDSALYLCASSFQGSEKLFFGSGTQLSVL.

DNA of the CDR3: TGCAGTGCTACCGACATGGACAGGGGGAACACCGGGGAGCTGTTTTTT. It translates to CSATDMDRGNTGELFF. The chain recombines TRBV20-1 with TRBJ2-2; TRBD1 matches 9 bases. Trimming cost V 4 bases and J 1 base; bases outside gene matches: 7. Germline V lookup: CDR1 DFQATT, CDR2 SNEGSKA (reference sequence). The CDR3 covers 16 residues.

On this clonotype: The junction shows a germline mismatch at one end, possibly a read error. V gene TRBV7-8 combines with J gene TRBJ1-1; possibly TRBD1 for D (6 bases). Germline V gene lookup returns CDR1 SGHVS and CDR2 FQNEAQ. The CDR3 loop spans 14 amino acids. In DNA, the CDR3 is TGTGCCAGAAGCTTAGCAGCAGGGGCCACGGAAGCTTTCTTT. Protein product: CARSLAAGATEAFF.

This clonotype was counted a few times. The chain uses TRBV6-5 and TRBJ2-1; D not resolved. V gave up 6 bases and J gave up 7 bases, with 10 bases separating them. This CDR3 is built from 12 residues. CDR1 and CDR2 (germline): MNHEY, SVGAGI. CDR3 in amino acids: CASRRWRNEQFF. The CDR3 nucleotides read TGTGCCAGCAGGAGATGGAGAAATGAGCAGTTCTTC.

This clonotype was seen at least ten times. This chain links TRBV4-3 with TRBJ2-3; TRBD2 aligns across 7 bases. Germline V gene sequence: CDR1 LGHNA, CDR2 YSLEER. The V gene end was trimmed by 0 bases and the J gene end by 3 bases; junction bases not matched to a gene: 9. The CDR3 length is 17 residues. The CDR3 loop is CASSQELGGGPTDTQYF. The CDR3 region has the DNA TGCGCCAGCAGCCAAGAACTCGGCGGGGGACCTACAGATACGCAGTATTTT.

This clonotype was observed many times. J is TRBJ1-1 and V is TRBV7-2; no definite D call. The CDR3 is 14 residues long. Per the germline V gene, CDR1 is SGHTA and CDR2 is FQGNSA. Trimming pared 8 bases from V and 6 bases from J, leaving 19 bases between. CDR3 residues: CASLFGDLRAEAFF. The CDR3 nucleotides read TGTGCCAGCTTATTTGGGGATCTTAGAGCTGAAGCTTTCTTT.

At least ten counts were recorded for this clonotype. CDR3 protein: CASSHGGAGNTIYF. CDR3 coding DNA: TGTGCCAGCAGCCACGGGGGGGCGGGAAACACCATATATTTT. The chain combines TRBV6-2 or TRBV6-3 with TRBJ1-3, with a tentative D call TRBD1 (6 bases). Germline V gene sequence: CDR1 MNHEY, CDR2 SVGEGT. The CDR3 extends over 14 amino acids. V lost 6 bases and J 4 bases, leaving 13 bases between the germline ends.

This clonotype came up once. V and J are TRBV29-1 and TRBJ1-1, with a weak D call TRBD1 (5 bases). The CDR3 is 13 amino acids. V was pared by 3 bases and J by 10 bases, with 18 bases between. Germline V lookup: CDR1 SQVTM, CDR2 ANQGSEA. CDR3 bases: TGCAGCGTTGACGACGGGGGGAGTAGGGTAGCTTTCTTT. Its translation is CSVDDGGSRVAFF.

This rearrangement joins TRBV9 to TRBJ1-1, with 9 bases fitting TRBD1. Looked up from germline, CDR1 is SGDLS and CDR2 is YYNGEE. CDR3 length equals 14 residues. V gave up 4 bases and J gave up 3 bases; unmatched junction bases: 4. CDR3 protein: CASSWRDRDTEAFF. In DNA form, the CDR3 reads TGTGCCAGCAGCTGGAGGGACAGGGACACTGAAGCTTTCTTT.

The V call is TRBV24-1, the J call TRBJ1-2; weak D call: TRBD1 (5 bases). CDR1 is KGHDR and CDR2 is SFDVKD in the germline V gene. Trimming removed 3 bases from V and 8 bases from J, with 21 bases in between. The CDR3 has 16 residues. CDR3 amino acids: CATSDPGSRDAMGYTF. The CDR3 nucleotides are TGTGCCACCAGTGATCCAGGGTCGCGGGACGCTATGGGCTACACCTTC.

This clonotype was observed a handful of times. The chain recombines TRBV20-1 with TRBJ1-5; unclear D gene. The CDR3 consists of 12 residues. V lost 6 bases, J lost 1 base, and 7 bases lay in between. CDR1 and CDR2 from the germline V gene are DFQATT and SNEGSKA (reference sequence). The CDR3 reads CSAFGSNQPQHF. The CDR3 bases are TGCAGTGCCTTCGGGAGCAATCAGCCCCAGCATTTT.

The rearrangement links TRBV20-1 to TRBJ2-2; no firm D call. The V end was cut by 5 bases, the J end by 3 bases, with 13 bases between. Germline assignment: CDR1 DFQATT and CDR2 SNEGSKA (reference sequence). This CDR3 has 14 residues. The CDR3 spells CSAGRQADTGELFF. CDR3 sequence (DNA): TGCAGTGCTGGTAGGCAGGCGGACACCGGGGAGCTGTTTTTT.

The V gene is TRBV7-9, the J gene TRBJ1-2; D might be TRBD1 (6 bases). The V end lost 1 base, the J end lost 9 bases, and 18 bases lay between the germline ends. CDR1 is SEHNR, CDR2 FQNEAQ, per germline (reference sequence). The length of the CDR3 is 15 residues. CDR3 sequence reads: CASSLVGSGAGCYTF. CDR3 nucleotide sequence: TGTGCCAGCAGCTTAGTAGGATCAGGGGCGGGTTGCTACACCTTC.

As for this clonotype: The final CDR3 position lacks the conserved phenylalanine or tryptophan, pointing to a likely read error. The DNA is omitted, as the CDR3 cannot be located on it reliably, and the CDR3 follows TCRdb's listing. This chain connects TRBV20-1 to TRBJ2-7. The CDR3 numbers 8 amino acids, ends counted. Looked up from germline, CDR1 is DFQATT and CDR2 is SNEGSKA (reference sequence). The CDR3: CSAFETWT.

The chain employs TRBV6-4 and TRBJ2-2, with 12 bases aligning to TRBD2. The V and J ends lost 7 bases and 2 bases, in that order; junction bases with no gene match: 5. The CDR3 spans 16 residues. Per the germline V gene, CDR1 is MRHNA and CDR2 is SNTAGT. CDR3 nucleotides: TGTGCCAGCAAAAGGACTAGCGGGGAAAACACCGGGGAGCTGTTTTTT. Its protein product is CASKRTSGENTGELFF.

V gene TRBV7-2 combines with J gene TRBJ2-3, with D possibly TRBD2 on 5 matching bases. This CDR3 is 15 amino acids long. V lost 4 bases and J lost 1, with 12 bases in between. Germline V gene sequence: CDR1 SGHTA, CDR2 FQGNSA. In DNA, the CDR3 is TGTGCCAGCAGCTACCACGTGGAGGGCACAGATACGCAGTATTTT. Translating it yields CASSYHVEGTDTQYF.